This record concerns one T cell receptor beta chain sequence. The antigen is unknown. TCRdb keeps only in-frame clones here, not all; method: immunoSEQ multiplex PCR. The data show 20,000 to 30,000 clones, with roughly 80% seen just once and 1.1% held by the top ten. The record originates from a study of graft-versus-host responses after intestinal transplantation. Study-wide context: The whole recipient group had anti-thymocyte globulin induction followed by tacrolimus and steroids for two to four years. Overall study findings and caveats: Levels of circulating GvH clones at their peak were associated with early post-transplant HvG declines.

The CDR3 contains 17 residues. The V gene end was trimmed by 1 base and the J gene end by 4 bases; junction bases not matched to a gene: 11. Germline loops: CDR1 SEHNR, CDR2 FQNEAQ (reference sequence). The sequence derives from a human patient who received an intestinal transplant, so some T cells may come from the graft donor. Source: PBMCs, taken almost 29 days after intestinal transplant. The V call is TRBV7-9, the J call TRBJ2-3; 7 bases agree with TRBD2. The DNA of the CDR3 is TGTGCCAGCAGCTTAGGCGGGGGATCTAAGATCCCAGATACGCAGTATTTT. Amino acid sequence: CASSLGGGSKIPDTQYF.